The 8 T cell receptor beta chains below come from one sample, sequenced in a study of CD4 T cells in relation to SARS-CoV-2 and coronaviruses. The unexposed donors gave CD4+ T cells in about 2011-2018, prior to COVID-19. The cells were cultured for over eight days before CD4+ T cells were isolated. Repertoires were generated with immunoSEQ multiplex PCR, while TCRdb's copy carries only in-frame clones and drops some. The sample includes 9,500 to 15,000 clones, around four fifths of them seen just once. Their target antigens are unknown. The sample was CD4+ T cells from PBMCs, cultured in vitro. These receptors came from a human donor in good health.

V usage is TRBV19 and J usage is TRBJ2-1; 9 nucleotides line up with TRBD2. This CDR3 is 15 amino acids long. The trim removed 4 bases at V and 4 bases at J, leaving 5 bases unmatched. Germline-derived CDR1 and CDR2 are LNHDA and SQIVND (reference sequence). The CDR3 DNA is TGTGCCAGTAGTACCAGCGGGGGGAGGTACAATGAGCAGTTCTTC. The encoded protein is CASSTSGGRYNEQFF.

About this clone itself: Sequence at one end of the junction differs from germline and may be a read error. This chain connects TRBV19 to TRBJ1-1, with D perhaps matching TRBD1 (5 bases). This CDR3 has 13 residues. The V gene's germline CDR1 is LNHDA and CDR2 SQIVND (reference sequence). This chain's CDR3 is CARQGPSNTEAFF. In nucleotides, the CDR3 is TGCGCGCGGCAGGGACCTTCGAACACTGAAGCTTTCTTT.

The chain couples TRBV28 to TRBJ2-7, with D maybe TRBD1 (5 bases). The CDR3 totals 16 residues. Per germline, CDR1 MDHEN and CDR2 SYDVKM. With 5 bases removed from V and 4 bases from J, the gap between germline ends came to 21 bases. This CDR3 is CASSPPDSRRSYEQYF. In DNA form, the CDR3 reads TGTGCCAGCAGTCCCCCCGACAGCAGGCGATCGTACGAGCAGTACTTC.

This chain links TRBV6-4 with TRBJ2-5; 10 nucleotides match TRBD2. CDR1 and CDR2 (germline): MRHNA, SNTAGT. With V trimmed by 4 bases and J by 5 bases, 7 bases remained unmatched. The CDR3 spans 15 residues. CDR3 amino acids: CASSVLAGGVETQYF. DNA for the CDR3: TGTGCCAGCAGTGTATTAGCGGGAGGTGTTGAGACCCAGTACTTC.

The CDR3 DNA follows: TGTGCCAGCAGTAGGGACCGGGACAGGGGCACAGATACGCAGTATTTT. This encodes CASSRDRDRGTDTQYF. The gene calls are TRBV6-2 or TRBV6-3 and TRBJ2-3; TRBD1 matches 9 bases. The CDR3 covers 16 residues. J gave up 1 base and V 5 bases, and 7 bases lay outside the gene matches. Germline loops: CDR1 MNHEY, CDR2 SVGEGT.

This clone showed up just a few times. This sequence joins TRBV6-5 and TRBJ2-7, with 7 bases fitting TRBD2. The J segment lost 2 bases and the V segment lost 4 bases, leaving 8 bases of the junction unmatched. Germline values: CDR1 MNHEY, CDR2 SVGAGI. CDR3 size: 15 residues. The CDR3 reads CASSSHGRQPYEQYF. CDR3 nucleotides: TGTGCCAGCAGTTCCCACGGGAGGCAGCCCTACGAGCAGTACTTC.

The gene calls are TRBV5-4 and TRBJ2-3; D not resolved. Trimming removed 0 bases from V and 13 bases from J, with 12 bases in between. Germline CDR1 is SGHNT and CDR2 is YYREEE (reference sequence). CDR3 length: 12 residues. This chain's CDR3 is CASSLEVSSEYF. Here the CDR3 DNA reads TGTGCCAGCAGCTTGGAGGTTAGCTCGGAGTATTTT.

The CDR3 loop is CASRGTSGPTDTQYF. CDR3 DNA sequence: TGTGCCAGCAGAGGGACTAGCGGTCCCACAGATACGCAGTATTTT. The chain couples TRBV6-5 to TRBJ2-3; 11 bases line up with TRBD2. The CDR3 length is 15 residues. The junction had 4 bases not matched to a gene; V was cut back by 6 bases and J by 2 bases. CDR1 is MNHEY, CDR2 SVGAGI, per germline.